These T cell receptor beta chains were read from a single sample in a study of vaccination and CD4 T cells after COVID-19. TCRdb used MiXCR to reprocess the PCR reads, holding one entry per CDR3 protein. This table holds about 21,000 distinct CDR3 sequences, about 40% found once. Their antigens remain unidentified. The input for sequencing was CD4+ T cells from blood, cultured in vitro, taken before SARS-CoV-2 vaccination. Every receptor here comes from a human donor who received a COVID-19 vaccine. Both conserved end residues are part of each CDR3. Each record gives: D gene, V gene, J gene, clone size, CDR3 protein, CDR3 DNA. The D gene is left open where the match is weak. Part of the rows lack a size; the others show once, few, many or a class for expanded clones.

-	TRBV6-1	TRBJ2-5	few	CASSLSVQETQYF	TGTGCCAGCAGTCTGTCCGTACAAGAGACCCAGTACTTC
-	TRBV7-6	TRBJ1-4	-	CASSLTRSIQGEKLFF	TGTGCCAGCAGCTTAACAAGATCGATACAAGGGGAAAAACTGTTTTTT
TRBD1	TRBV11-3	TRBJ2-1	-	CASRKDREIHNEQFF	TGTGCCAGCAGAAAGGACAGGGAAATCCACAATGAGCAGTTCTTC
-	TRBV20-1	TRBJ2-3	-	CSATRARSTDTQYF	TGCAGTGCTACGAGGGCTAGGAGCACAGATACGCAGTATTTT
-	TRBV15	TRBJ2-2	-	CATSRGRGTGELFF	TGTGCCACCAGCAGGGGGCGCGGCACCGGGGAGCTGTTTTTT
-	TRBV6-1	TRBJ1-4	-	CASSDSSSTNEKLFF	TGTGCCAGCAGTGATTCTTCCTCAACTAATGAAAAACTGTTTTTT
TRBD1	TRBV6-1	TRBJ1-6	-	CASSRDRASPLHF	TGTGCCAGCAGCCGTGACAGGGCTTCACCCCTCCACTTT
TRBD2	TRBV7-3	TRBJ2-3	-	CASSEGLAGGADTQYF	TGTGCCAGCAGCGAAGGACTAGCGGGGGGGGCAGATACGCAGTATTTT
TRBD2	TRBV7-2	TRBJ2-5	-	CASSLNSTSEKTQYF	TGTGCCAGCAGCCTAAACTCGACTAGCGAAAAGACCCAGTACTTC
TRBD1	TRBV10-3	TRBJ2-7	few	CAISESGTGDYEQYF	TGTGCCATCAGTGAGTCAGGGACAGGGGACTACGAGCAGTACTTC
-	TRBV2	TRBJ1-6	-	CASRAVPFNSPLHF	TGTGCCAGCAGGGCGGTACCTTTTAATTCACCCCTCCACTTT
TRBD1	TRBV19	TRBJ1-2	few	CASKKGASYGYTF	TGTGCCAGTAAAAAGGGGGCGAGCTATGGCTACACCTTC
-	TRBV15	TRBJ2-7	-	CATSRGPKPGLSYEQYF	TGTGCCACCAGCAGAGGGCCCAAACCGGGACTCTCCTACGAGCAGTACTTC
TRBD1	TRBV2	TRBJ2-2	-	CASSATGGWTGELFF	TGTGCCAGCAGCGCAACAGGGGGCTGGACCGGGGAGCTGTTTTTT
TRBD2	TRBV7-3	TRBJ2-2	few	CASSFGLAGGRGTGELFF	TGTGCCAGCAGCTTCGGGCTAGCGGGGGGGCGCGGCACCGGGGAGCTGTTTTTT
TRBD2	TRBV6-2/TRBV6-3	TRBJ2-3	few	CASTNRGGGPATDTQYF	TGTGCCAGCACCAATCGGGGCGGGGGGCCAGCAACAGATACGCAGTATTTT
-	TRBV7-8	TRBJ2-3	few	CASSLGTDTQYF	TGTGCCAGCAGCTTAGGCACAGATACGCAGTATTTT
TRBD1	TRBV19	TRBJ1-6	few	CASSTRPGGQVNSPLHF	TGTGCCAGTAGTACCAGACCTGGGGGACAGGTTAATTCACCCCTCCACTTT
-	TRBV7-9	TRBJ1-1	few	CASSLDTEAFF	TGTGCCAGCAGCCTGGACACTGAAGCTTTCTTT
-	TRBV7-9	TRBJ1-1	-	CASSPDRFGAEAFF	TGTGCCAGCAGCCCTGACAGGTTTGGGGCTGAAGCTTTCTTT
-	TRBV12-3/TRBV12-4	TRBJ1-5	few	CASSTFLSNQPQHF	TGTGCCAGCAGCACCTTCCTCTCAAATCAGCCCCAGCATTTT
-	TRBV30	TRBJ1-3	few	CAWSTGNTIYF	TGTGCCTGGAGTACAGGAAACACCATATATTTT
-	TRBV30	TRBJ2-3	few	CAWASGPDTQYF	TGTGCCTGGGCTTCGGGTCCAGATACGCAGTATTTT
-	TRBV11-3	TRBJ2-5	-	CASSHDGVLQETQYF	TGTGCCAGCAGCCATGACGGAGTTCTACAAGAGACCCAGTACTTC
-	TRBV7-2	TRBJ2-3	-	CASSPGGGDTDTQYF	TGTGCCAGCAGCCCAGGGGGGGGGGACACAGATACGCAGTATTTT
-	TRBV27	TRBJ1-5	-	CTSSLSYTHSNQPQHF	TGTACCAGCAGTTTATCGTACACTCATAGCAATCAGCCCCAGCATTTT
TRBD2	TRBV6-1	TRBJ2-3	-	CASRGAGGEDTQYF	TGTGCCAGCAGAGGGGCTGGGGGGGAAGATACGCAGTATTTT
-	TRBV7-8	TRBJ1-1	hyperexpanded	CASSYGLGRENTEAFF	TGTGCCAGCAGTTACGGTCTTGGGAGAGAGAACACTGAAGCTTTCTTT
TRBD1	TRBV6-1	TRBJ1-3	-	CASSERTGGRYTIYF	TGTGCCAGCAGCGAAAGGACAGGGGGGAGATACACCATATATTTT
TRBD1	TRBV10-1	TRBJ1-1	-	CASSAGQGANTEAFF	TGCGCCAGCTCAGCGGGACAGGGGGCGAACACTGAAGCTTTCTTT
-	TRBV20-1	TRBJ2-3	-	CSASVVGAPDTQYF	TGCAGTGCTAGCGTGGTAGGGGCTCCAGATACGCAGTATTTT